These 19 T cell receptor beta chains were sequenced from one sample in a study of blood T cell repertoires in COVID-19. The protocol was immunoSEQ multiplex PCR, while the TCRdb copy is restricted to in-frame clones and leaves out a portion. The sample holds about 310,000 clones, roughly 89% seen once. Sequencing input: peripheral blood. These receptors originate from a woman between 40 and 55 years old with COVID-19, enrolled during active disease.

The gene calls are TRBV4-3 and TRBJ2-2; maybe TRBD2 (6 bases). V lost 0 bases, J lost 2 bases, and 16 bases lay in between. The CDR3 has 18 amino acids. From germline, CDR1 is LGHNA and CDR2 YSLEER. CDR3 sequence reads: CASSQERGGPINTGELFF. The DNA of the CDR3 is TGCGCCAGCAGCCAAGAGCGGGGAGGCCCTATCAACACCGGGGAGCTGTTTTTT.

The chain couples TRBV28 to TRBJ2-7; 7 nucleotides match TRBD1. CDR3 length equals 13 residues. CDR1 MDHEN and CDR2 SYDVKM come from the germline V gene. V gave up 3 bases and J gave up 3 bases; unmatched junction bases: 2. The CDR3 protein is CASSLGDSYEQYF. DNA for the CDR3: TGTGCCAGCAGTTTGGGGGACAGCTACGAGCAGTACTTC.

The V gene is TRBV5-4, the J gene TRBJ1-2; possible D gene TRBD1, 6 bases. Germline lookup yields CDR1 SGHNT and CDR2 YYREEE (reference sequence). The CDR3 is 15 amino acids. The V gene lost 0 bases and the J gene lost 0 bases, with 9 bases spanning the gap. In nucleotides, the CDR3 is TGTGCCAGCAGCTTGGAGGCAGGGGCTAACTATGGCTACACCTTC. This encodes CASSLEAGANYGYTF.

The chain has TRBV28 and TRBJ1-1, with D possibly matching TRBD1 (6 bases). Germline loops: CDR1 MDHEN, CDR2 SYDVKM. There are 17 residues in the CDR3. V lost 2 bases and J 8 bases, leaving 24 bases between the germline ends. This CDR3 reads CASSLANGGGKRVEAFF. In DNA form, the CDR3 reads TGTGCCAGCAGTTTAGCGAATGGGGGGGGCAAGAGGGTAGAAGCTTTCTTT. The whole variable domain, remainder taken from reference TRBV28 and TRBJ1-1, is DVKVTQSSRYLVKRTGEKVFLECVQDMDHENMFWYRQDPGLGLRLIYFSYDVKMKEKGDIPEGYSVSREKKERFSLILESASTNQTSMYLCASSLANGGGKRVEAFFGQGTRLTVV.

The count of this clone is one. The CDR3 sequence is CASSTVGTGSEGYTF. CDR3 nucleotides: TGTGCCAGTAGTACCGTCGGGACAGGGTCTGAGGGCTACACCTTC. The chain carries TRBV19 and TRBJ1-2, with 9 bases that match TRBD1. The germline V gene has CDR1 LNHDA and CDR2 SQIVND (reference sequence). This CDR3 contains 15 residues. V gave up 4 bases and J gave up 8 bases; unmatched junction bases: 11.

The rearrangement joins TRBV7-3 to TRBJ2-3; no definite D call. The germline gives CDR1 SGHTA, CDR2 FQGTGA. The CDR3 sequence is 15 residues long. With 5 bases removed from V and 0 bases from J, the gap between germline ends came to 12 bases. Here the CDR3 DNA reads TGTGCCAGCAGCCCACGGAGATCTAGCACAGATACGCAGTATTTT. This sequence encodes CASSPRRSSTDTQYF.

The gene calls are TRBV24-1 and TRBJ2-5; the match to TRBD1 covers 7 bases. The junction had 5 bases not matched to a gene; V was cut back by 4 bases and J by 1 base. The CDR3 is 15 amino acids. Germline V lookup: CDR1 KGHDR, CDR2 SFDVKD. The CDR3 loop is CATSEKTGLQETQYF. The CDR3 DNA reads TGTGCCACCAGTGAGAAGACAGGGCTCCAAGAGACCCAGTACTTC.

The rearrangement joins TRBV5-4 to TRBJ1-2; 9 bases map to TRBD1. Germline V lookup: CDR1 SGHNT, CDR2 YYREEE (reference sequence). V lost 2 bases, J lost 1 base, and 3 bases stayed unmatched. This CDR3 has 15 residues. CDR3 loop: CASSLPGQGNYGYTF. The CDR3 DNA sequence: TGTGCCAGCAGCTTACCGGGACAGGGTAACTATGGCTACACCTTC.

The chain has TRBV3-1 (or the pseudogene TRBV3-2) and TRBJ2-1; 7 bases line up with TRBD2. V was pared by 4 bases and J by 8 bases, with 11 bases of the junction left unmatched. Germline lookup yields CDR1 LGHDT and CDR2 YNNKEL (reference sequence). The CDR3 is 15 residues long. The CDR3: CASSPYTGTIYEQFF. In DNA form, the CDR3 reads TGTGCCAGCAGCCCCTACACCGGGACTATTTATGAGCAGTTCTTC.

The chain links TRBV14 to TRBJ2-1; 11 bases fit TRBD2. This CDR3 has 18 amino acids. V lost 3 bases to trimming and J lost 0 bases; unmatched junction nucleotides: 7. Germline V lookup: CDR1 SGHDN, CDR2 FVKESK. CDR3 nucleotide sequence: TGTGCCAGCAGCCAGGGACTAGCGGCCCTTAGCTCCTACAATGAGCAGTTCTTC. It is translated as CASSQGLAALSSYNEQFF.

This rearrangement joins TRBV9 to TRBJ2-6; the D is unclear. Germline V gene lookup returns CDR1 SGDLS and CDR2 YYNGEE. This CDR3 has 15 residues. Trimming took 2 bases from V and 0 from J, leaving 6 bases between them. CDR3: CASSVYHSGANVLTF. DNA for the CDR3: TGTGCCAGCAGCGTCTACCACTCTGGGGCCAACGTCCTGACTTTC. Complete variable domain (other parts from reference TRBV9 and TRBJ2-6): DSGVTQTPKHLITATGQRVTLRCSPRSGDLSVYWYQQSLDQGLQFLIQYYNGEERAKGNILERFSAQQFPDLHSELNLSSLELGDSALYFCASSVYHSGANVLTFGAGSRLTVL.

The chain links TRBV27 to TRBJ1-5, with TRBD1 matching over 10 bases. Unmatched junction bases numbered 12, after V lost 8 bases and J lost 2 bases. Germline CDR1 is MNHEY and CDR2 is SMNVEV (reference sequence). The CDR3 length is 17 residues. CDR3 nucleotides: TGTGCCAGCGGGAACCGGGACAGGGGAGAAGGCAATCAGCCCCAGCATTTT. Translated: CASGNRDRGEGNQPQHF.

This rearrangement joins TRBV5-3 to TRBJ1-2, with 11 bases aligning to TRBD1. TRBV5-3 is an open reading frame, and its role is uncertain. This CDR3 spans 15 amino acids. The junction had 4 bases not matched to a gene; V was cut back by 1 base and J by 5 bases. CDR3 loop: CARSLYGTGGYGYTF. The CDR3 nucleotides are TGTGCCAGAAGCTTGTATGGGACAGGGGGATATGGCTACACCTTC.

V gene TRBV7-9 combines with J gene TRBJ2-6, with TRBD1 identical over 8 bases. The CDR3 runs to 18 residues. Unmatched junction bases numbered 7, after V lost 3 bases and J lost 0 bases. CDR1 and CDR2 (germline): SEHNR, FQNEAQ (reference sequence). As DNA, the CDR3 is TGTGCCAGCAGCTTTTGGGGACAGGTTTCCTCTGGGGCCAACGTCCTGACTTTC. This sequence encodes CASSFWGQVSSGANVLTF.

The chain employs TRBV9 and TRBJ2-3; D gene uncertain. Looked up from germline, CDR1 is SGDLS and CDR2 is YYNGEE. The CDR3 sequence is 12 residues long. V lost 4 bases and J 2 bases, leaving 5 bases between the germline ends. CDR3 bases: TGTGCCAGCAGCACTATCACAGATACGCAGTATTTT. This translates into CASSTITDTQYF.

The CDR3 reads CASSRRTGLNQPQHF. DNA for the CDR3: TGTGCCAGCAGCCGCAGGACAGGACTAAATCAGCCCCAGCATTTT. This chain joins TRBV5-6 and TRBJ1-5, with TRBD1 identical over 7 bases. Germline CDR1 reads SGHDT; CDR2 reads YYEEEE. CDR3 size: 15 residues. The trim removed 4 bases at V and 4 bases at J, leaving 8 bases unmatched. Complete variable domain (other parts from reference TRBV5-6 and TRBJ1-5): DAGVTQSPTHLIKTRGQQVTLRCSPKSGHDTVSWYQQALGQGPQFIFQYYEEEERQRGNFPDRFSGHQFPNYSSELNVNALLLGDSALYLCASSRRTGLNQPQHFGDGTRLSIL.

This clone has a handful of counts. This sequence joins TRBV7-8 and TRBJ1-6; 9 nucleotides line up with TRBD1. This CDR3 comprises 16 residues. Germline CDR1 reads SGHVS; CDR2 reads FQNEAQ. J was trimmed by 8 bases and V by 5 bases; bases with no gene match: 10. CDR3 nucleotide sequence: TGTGCCAGCAGCCGGCGTGGGGACAGGGAATATTCACCCCTCCACTTT. The encoded protein is CASSRRGDREYSPLHF.

The CDR3 region has the DNA TGCGCCAGCAGCCCCGAGGGGGAGGGGACCCAGTACTTC. Its translation is CASSPEGEGTQYF. This chain connects TRBV5-1 to TRBJ2-5, with D possibly being TRBD2 (7 bases). Germline lookup yields CDR1 SGHRS and CDR2 YFSETQ. Trimming removed 4 bases from V and 7 bases from J, with 14 bases in between. This CDR3 region has 13 residues. Full variable domain (rest looked up from reference TRBV5-1 and TRBJ2-5): KAGVTQTPRYLIKTRGQQVTLSCSPISGHRSVSWYQQTPGQGLQFLFEYFSETQRNKGNFPGRFSGRQFSNSRSEMNVSTLELGDSALYLCASSPEGEGTQYFGPGTRLLVL.

The chain recombines TRBV27 with TRBJ1-1; D is uncertain. This CDR3 region has 15 residues. The germline V gene encodes CDR1 MNHEY and CDR2 SMNVEV (reference sequence). Trimming took 6 bases from V and 4 from J, leaving 18 bases between them. The CDR3 loop reads CASSLTHGIPTEAFF. The CDR3 nucleotides read TGTGCCAGCAGCCTAACCCACGGGATTCCCACTGAAGCTTTCTTT.